The entry below gives a single T cell receptor beta chain sequence along with its context. Its antigen remains unidentified. This record comes from a study of beta chain features in type 1 diabetes. Overall study: Patients were similar to healthy donors in age and gender (as well as in cell yields). Study observations and caveats: In every one of the four CD4+ subsets, TCRB CDR3s were moderately but significantly shorter in Type 1 diabetes patients. VDJ junctions from patients with type 1 diabetes contained fewer insertions and more deletions. Healthy donors had naive, central memory and Treg TCRB repertoires that appeared less similar than those seen among patients.

Trimming took off 6 bases at V and 0 bases at J, with 11 bases between the two ends. This CDR3 is built from 14 residues. The germline V gene has CDR1 MNHNS and CDR2 SASEGT. Of the isolated RNA, all was reverse transcribed, and so the sequenced material was expressed TCRB transcripts. Produced via immunoSEQ multiplex PCR; TCRdb's table is partial and in-frame only. The sample yields roughly 140,000 clones, 9% to 12% seen once. The chain has TRBV6-1 and TRBJ1-1; tentatively, D is TRBD1 (6 bases). The source is a man aged 25 to 45 with type 1 diabetes. The sequenced material came from central memory CD4+ T cells from blood. Written as DNA, the CDR3 is TGTGCCAGCAGCGGACAGCTCATGAACACTGAAGCTTTCTTT. Residues: CASSGQLMNTEAFF.